These 20 T cell receptor beta chains came from one sample sequenced in a study of TIL therapy for anti-PD-1-resistant metastatic lung cancer. Regarding time point: pre-treatment sample, taken before nivolumab and TIL therapy. Most excised metastases sampled were pleural nodules or supraclavicular lymph nodes. This was the immunoSEQ v3 assay. Here immunoSEQ multiplex PCR was the method, and the copy in TCRdb shows in-frame clones only, minus some. The repertoire holds about 26,000 clones, roughly two thirds seen once, with about 16% in the top ten. Sequences were derived from tumor tissue, sampled at baseline. These receptors were obtained from a woman aged 30-85 years with non-small cell lung cancer.

This rearrangement joins TRBV30 to TRBJ2-5; tentative D call: TRBD2 (5 bases). This CDR3 has 14 amino acids. Trimming cost V 4 bases and J 5 bases, with 17 bases left between them. CDR1 is GTSNPN, CDR2 SVGIG, per germline (reference sequence). CDR3 amino acids: CAWKERQFWETQYF. CDR3 bases: TGTGCCTGGAAGGAGCGGCAGTTTTGGGAGACCCAGTACTTC.

This clone is categorized as medium-sized (0.01 to 0.1%). This chain connects TRBV30 to TRBJ2-5; no clear D. CDR1 GTSNPN and CDR2 SVGIG come from the germline V gene (reference sequence). V gave up 1 base and J gave up 4 bases, with 4 bases separating them. This CDR3 region has 11 residues. The CDR3 protein is CAWSAVETQYF. The CDR3 region has the DNA TGTGCCTGGAGTGCGGTAGAGACCCAGTACTTC.

The chain is built from TRBV5-6 and TRBJ2-7; 7 nucleotides align to TRBD2. V trimming: 3 bases; J trimming: 3 bases; junction bases outside the gene matches: 6. CDR1 SGHDT and CDR2 YYEEEE come from the germline V gene. This CDR3 is 14 amino acids long. The CDR3 region is CASSWTRRDYEQYF. Written as DNA, the CDR3 is TGTGCCAGCAGCTGGACTAGGAGGGACTACGAGCAGTACTTC.

This chain joins TRBV13 and TRBJ1-5; TRBD1 might be the D (6 bases). CDR3 length: 14 residues. Germline CDR1 is PRHDT and CDR2 is FYEKMQ (reference sequence). The V end lost 3 bases, the J end lost 5 bases, and 11 bases lay between the germline ends. The CDR3 region is CASSFRGHDQPQHF. CDR3 bases: TGTGCCAGCAGCTTCCGGGGGCACGATCAGCCCCAGCATTTT.

The V call is TRBV29-1, the J call TRBJ2-3, with 10 bases lining up with TRBD2. V trimming: 7 bases; J trimming: 2 bases; junction bases outside the gene matches: 6. The CDR3 loop spans 14 amino acids. CDR1 is SQVTM and CDR2 is ANQGSEA in the germline V gene. CDR3 nucleotides: TGCAGCGATAGCGGGAGGCTTAACACAGATACGCAGTATTTT. Amino acid sequence: CSDSGRLNTDTQYF.

This chain links TRBV19 with TRBJ2-1, with D unresolved. There are 12 residues in the CDR3. Per germline, CDR1 LNHDA and CDR2 SQIVND (reference sequence). V was clipped by 5 bases and J by 6 bases, with 8 bases between them. DNA of the CDR3: TGTGCCAGTAGTCTACCACCCAATGAGCAGTTCTTC. This codes for CASSLPPNEQFF.

The genes are TRBV4-2 and TRBJ2-1, with 9 nucleotides matching TRBD2. The V gene's germline CDR1 is LGHNA and CDR2 YNFKEQ. This CDR3 has 15 amino acids. Trimming took 4 bases from V and 8 from J; bases not matched to a gene: 9. CDR3 sequence: CASSPLAGVNYEQFF. The DNA for the CDR3 is TGTGCCAGCAGCCCCTTAGCGGGAGTTAATTATGAGCAGTTCTTC.

This clone turned up a few times. V gene TRBV11-2 combines with J gene TRBJ2-3; no reliable D call. The CDR3 consists of 13 residues. CDR1 is SGHAT and CDR2 is FQNNGV in the germline V gene. With 4 bases removed from V and 6 bases from J, the gap between germline ends came to 11 bases. The CDR3 nucleotides are TGTGCCAGCAGCTCCGAAATTTTCGATACGCAGTATTTT. Amino acid sequence: CASSSEIFDTQYF.

The chain carries TRBV30 and TRBJ1-5, with D uncertain. The CDR3 contains 14 residues. Germline values: CDR1 GTSNPN, CDR2 SVGIG (reference sequence). V lost 0 bases and J 4 bases, leaving 10 bases between the germline ends. CDR3 residues: CAWSVRGANQPQHF. CDR3 DNA: TGTGCCTGGAGTGTACGTGGAGCTAATCAGCCCCAGCATTTT. Complete variable domain (other parts from reference TRBV30 and TRBJ1-5): SQTIHQWPATLVQPVGSPLSLECTVEGTSNPNLYWYRQAAGRGLQLLFYSVGIGQISSEVPQNLSASRPQDRQFILSSKKLLLSDSGFYLCAWSVRGANQPQHFGDGTRLSIL.

The chain has TRBV2 and TRBJ2-1; 11 nucleotides match TRBD2. V shed 10 bases and J 9 bases; nucleotides not matched to a gene: 11. Germline V gene data show CDR1 as SNHLY and CDR2 as FYNNEI. CDR3 length: 14 amino acids. The CDR3 protein is CAILLAGVSLEQFF. DNA for the CDR3: TGTGCCATCTTACTAGCGGGAGTATCCCTTGAGCAGTTCTTC.

A few counts support this clone. The chain joins TRBV10-3 to TRBJ1-1; 11 bases are shared with TRBD1. The junction had 9 bases not matched to a gene; V was cut back by 10 bases and J by 5 bases. Germline CDR1 ENHRY, CDR2 SYGVKD. The CDR3 consists of 14 residues. As DNA, the CDR3 is TGTGCCACAAATAAGGACAGGGGGCTAACTGAAGCTTTCTTT. Residues: CATNKDRGLTEAFF.

The V and J genes are TRBV30 and TRBJ2-7; maybe TRBD1 (8 bases). This CDR3 is 14 amino acids long. Per germline, CDR1 GTSNPN and CDR2 SVGIG (reference sequence). Trimming left V 5 bases short and J 4 bases short, with 18 bases between. The CDR3 region has the DNA TGTGCCTGGGGGGGAGGGACAGGCAGGTACGAGCAGTACTTC. Translation: CAWGGGTGRYEQYF.

The genes are TRBV5-1 and TRBJ2-1; tentative D call: TRBD2 (9 bases). Deletions cut 0 bases from V and 6 bases from J, with 19 bases between. The germline CDR1 and CDR2 sequences are SGHRS and YFSETQ. The CDR3 is 17 residues long. The CDR3 spells CASSLAGGALAGNEQFF. CDR3 sequence (DNA): TGCGCCAGCAGCTTGGCAGGGGGCGCACTAGCGGGCAATGAGCAGTTCTTC.

The chain carries TRBV28 and TRBJ1-1; 7 bases agree with TRBD1. V lost 2 bases, J lost 0 bases, and 3 bases stayed unmatched. Germline CDR1 is MDHEN and CDR2 is SYDVKM. The CDR3 totals 15 residues. In DNA form, the CDR3 reads TGTGCCAGCAGTTTAAAGGGGGCCGTGAACACTGAAGCTTTCTTT. Its protein is CASSLKGAVNTEAFF.

The chain links TRBV2 to TRBJ2-4; 10 nucleotides align to TRBD2. This CDR3 has 18 residues. Germline loops: CDR1 SNHLY, CDR2 FYNNEI. V trimming: 2 bases; J trimming: 0 bases; junction bases outside the gene matches: 7. The CDR3 loop reads CASSERLAGEKAKNIQYF. CDR3 DNA sequence: TGTGCCAGCAGTGAACGTCTAGCGGGAGAGAAAGCCAAAAACATTCAGTACTTC. Drawing the rest from reference TRBV2 and TRBJ2-4, the complete variable domain is EPEVTQTPSHQVTQMGQEVILRCVPISNHLYFYWYRQILGQKVEFLVSFYNNEISEKSEIFDDQFSVERPDGSNFTLKIRSTKLEDSAMYFCASSERLAGEKAKNIQYFGAGTRLSVL.

This clone was counted once. The chain joins TRBV7-2 to TRBJ2-4, with 8 bases identical to TRBD2. This CDR3 region has 15 residues. V dropped 3 bases and J dropped 5; count of bases not matched to a gene: 6. CDR1 and CDR2 from the germline V gene are SGHTA and FQGNSA. Written as DNA, the CDR3 is TGTGCCAGCAGCTTTCCGACTAGCGCACAAAACATTCAGTACTTC. Translating gives CASSFPTSAQNIQYF.

The rearrangement links TRBV6-1 to TRBJ1-4, with D possibly matching TRBD1 (5 bases). The germline gives CDR1 MNHNS, CDR2 SASEGT. Trimming shortened V by 0 bases and J by 7 bases, and 15 bases separated the two germline ends. This CDR3 is built from 16 residues. The CDR3 here is CASSEARGGGGEKLFF. CDR3 sequence (DNA): TGTGCCAGCAGTGAAGCGCGGGGCGGAGGAGGTGAAAAACTGTTTTTT.

J is TRBJ2-7 and V is TRBV7-2; 7 nucleotides agree with TRBD2. CDR1 and CDR2 from the germline V gene are SGHTA and FQGNSA. The CDR3 totals 16 residues. Germline trimming cut 1 base from V and 2 bases from J; bases unmatched to any gene: 8. The CDR3 loop is CASSLEGSSGAYEQYF. CDR3 DNA: TGTGCCAGCAGCTTAGAGGGTTCTAGCGGTGCCTACGAGCAGTACTTC. Full variable domain (remainder filled in from reference TRBV7-2 and TRBJ2-7): GAGVSQSPSNKVTEKGKDVELRCDPISGHTALYWYRQSLGQGLEFLIYFQGNSAPDKSGLPSDRFSAERTGGSVSTLTIQRTQQEDSAVYLCASSLEGSSGAYEQYFGPGTRLTVT.

V is TRBV29-1 and J is TRBJ1-2, with D unresolved. Germline loops: CDR1 SQVTM, CDR2 ANQGSEA. The CDR3 length is 11 residues. Trimming removed 3 bases from V and 6 bases from J, with 8 bases in between. In DNA form, the CDR3 reads TGCAGCGTTGATCCTCACCATGGCTACACCTTC. Translated: CSVDPHHGYTF.

This sequence joins TRBV7-9 and TRBJ2-5, with D possibly matching TRBD2 (6 bases). The germline gives CDR1 SEHNR, CDR2 FQNEAQ (reference sequence). This CDR3 spans 14 amino acids. V lost 6 bases to trimming and J lost 2 bases, with 13 bases between them. The CDR3 bases are TGTGCCAGCAGTCCCATAGGAGGGCAAGAGACCCAGTACTTC. Protein product: CASSPIGGQETQYF.